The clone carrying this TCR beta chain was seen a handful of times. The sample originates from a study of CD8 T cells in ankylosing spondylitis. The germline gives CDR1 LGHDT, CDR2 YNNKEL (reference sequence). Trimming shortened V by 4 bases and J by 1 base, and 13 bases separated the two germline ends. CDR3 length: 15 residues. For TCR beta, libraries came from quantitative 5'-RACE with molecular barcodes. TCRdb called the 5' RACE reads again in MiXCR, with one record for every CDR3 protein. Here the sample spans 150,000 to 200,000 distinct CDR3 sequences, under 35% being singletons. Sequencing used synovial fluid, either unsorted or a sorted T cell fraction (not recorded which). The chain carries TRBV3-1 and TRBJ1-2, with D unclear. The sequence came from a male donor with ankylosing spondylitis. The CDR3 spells CASSLEGGNNYGYTF. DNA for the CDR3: TGTGCCAGCAGCCTTGAAGGAGGAAATAACTATGGCTACACCTTC.